The 12 T cell receptor beta chains listed next were all sequenced from one sample in a study of blood T cell repertoires in COVID-19. Using immunoSEQ multiplex PCR, the repertoire was profiled, and TCRdb retains in-frame clones only, with some absent. The sample holds 250,000 to 350,000 clones, about 88% seen once. The sample taken for sequencing was PBMCs or T cells enriched from blood (not recorded which). These receptors all come from a woman in her 50s who had recovered from COVID-19.

The rearrangement uses TRBV7-9 and TRBJ2-5; no clear D. V lost 5 bases and J lost 0, with 10 bases in between. The CDR3 is 14 amino acids. Germline CDR1 and CDR2: SEHNR and FQNEAQ (reference sequence). CDR3 protein: CASSRTVDQETQYF. CDR3 sequence (DNA): TGTGCCAGCAGCAGAACAGTAGACCAAGAGACCCAGTACTTC. Combining the CDR3 with reference TRBV7-9 and TRBJ2-5 gives the whole variable domain DTGVSQNPRHKITKRGQNVTFRCDPISEHNRLYWYRQTLGQGPEFLTYFQNEAQLEKSRLLSDRFSAERPKGSFSTLEIQRTEQGDSAMYLCASSRTVDQETQYFGPGTRLLVL.

CDR3 bases: TGTGCCAGCAGTTTTGACGGGGTCGGTAGGCAGCCCCAGCATTTT. This codes for CASSFDGVGRQPQHF. The J gene is TRBJ1-5, the V gene TRBV28; D is ambiguous. The CDR3 totals 15 residues. V lost 3 bases and J 7 bases, leaving 16 bases between the germline ends. Germline loops: CDR1 MDHEN, CDR2 SYDVKM.

This clone is a singleton in its sample. The chain couples TRBV10-3 to TRBJ2-3; D unresolved. Germline V gene sequence: CDR1 ENHRY, CDR2 SYGVKD. V lost 4 bases and J lost 5, with 10 bases in between. This CDR3 comprises 13 residues. For the CDR3, the DNA is TGTGCCATCAGTGTATCTAGTCGAGATACGCAGTATTTT. This sequence encodes CAISVSSRDTQYF.

V and J are TRBV5-1 and TRBJ2-7, with 9 nucleotides matching TRBD2. V was pared by 4 bases and J by 5 bases, with 10 bases of the junction left unmatched. The length of the CDR3 is 15 residues. Germline CDR1 and CDR2: SGHRS and YFSETQ. The CDR3 spells CASSIGAGGPDEQYF. The CDR3 DNA reads TGCGCCAGCAGCATAGGGGCGGGAGGGCCGGACGAGCAGTACTTC.

This chain joins TRBV9 and TRBJ2-3; 12 nucleotides match TRBD2. The germline gives CDR1 SGDLS, CDR2 YYNGEE. V trimming: 2 bases; J trimming: 4 bases; junction bases outside the gene matches: 5. The CDR3 sequence is 16 residues long. DNA of the CDR3: TGTGCCAGCAGCGTCGGGACTAGCGGGTTATCAGATACGCAGTATTTT. Protein product: CASSVGTSGLSDTQYF.

The V gene is TRBV5-1, the J gene TRBJ2-1, with a tentative D call TRBD2 (6 bases). V was cut by 3 bases and J by 0 bases, with 13 bases left in between. Germline CDR1 is SGHRS and CDR2 is YFSETQ. This CDR3 spans 16 amino acids. The CDR3 here is CASSWEADYSYNEQFF. CDR3 in DNA: TGCGCCAGCAGCTGGGAAGCGGACTACTCCTACAATGAGCAGTTCTTC. Full variable domain (outside the CDR3, taken from reference TRBV5-1 and TRBJ2-1): KAGVTQTPRYLIKTRGQQVTLSCSPISGHRSVSWYQQTPGQGLQFLFEYFSETQRNKGNFPGRFSGRQFSNSRSEMNVSTLELGDSALYLCASSWEADYSYNEQFFGPGTRLTVL.

The chain combines TRBV7-9 with TRBJ2-1, with unresolved D. Trimming removed 1 base from V and 8 bases from J, with 6 bases in between. The CDR3 extends over 12 amino acids. Germline CDR1 SEHNR, CDR2 FQNEAQ (reference sequence). CDR3 coding DNA: TGTGCCAGCAGCTTAGGAGTCGATGAGCAGTTCTTC. Its translation is CASSLGVDEQFF.

This clone has just one count. The CDR3, as DNA: TGTGCCAGCAGTTTATCGTTACTAGCGGGAGATCGGAATGAGCAGTTCTTC. It codes for CASSLSLLAGDRNEQFF. This chain links TRBV28 with TRBJ2-1, with TRBD2 identical over 11 bases. Per the germline V gene, CDR1 is MDHEN and CDR2 is SYDVKM. The CDR3 is 17 residues long. The trim removed 1 base at V and 7 bases at J, leaving 9 bases unmatched.

The table lists this clone with a few counts. J is TRBJ1-2 and V is TRBV11-1, with D hard to call. This CDR3 has 14 residues. CDR1 and CDR2 (germline): SGHAT, FQDESV (reference sequence). V was clipped by 1 base and J by 3 bases, with 9 bases between them. CDR3 in amino acids: CASSLVTGHYGYTF. The CDR3 region has the DNA TGTGCCAGCAGCTTAGTTACGGGTCACTATGGCTACACCTTC.

This clone has just one count. V gene TRBV19 combines with J gene TRBJ2-2; 7 bases match TRBD1. The V gene's germline CDR1 is LNHDA and CDR2 SQIVND (reference sequence). Unmatched junction bases numbered 10, after V lost 6 bases and J lost 0 bases. The CDR3 contains 17 residues. The CDR3 DNA is TGTGCCAGTAGACAAGACAGGGCCCAGACGAACACCGGGGAGCTGTTTTTT. This translates into CASRQDRAQTNTGELFF.

The chain couples TRBV7-2 to TRBJ1-2, with D possibly being TRBD1 (5 bases). CDR1 SGHTA and CDR2 FQGNSA come from the germline V gene. Trimming took 1 base from V and 1 from J, leaving 10 bases between them. The CDR3 length is 15 residues. CDR3 nucleotide sequence: TGTGCCAGCAGCTTAGAGGGGCAGGGTAACTATGGCTACACCTTC. The encoded protein is CASSLEGQGNYGYTF. Drawing the rest from reference TRBV7-2 and TRBJ1-2, the complete variable domain is GAGVSQSPSNKVTEKGKDVELRCDPISGHTALYWYRQSLGQGLEFLIYFQGNSAPDKSGLPSDRFSAERTGGSVSTLTIQRTQQEDSAVYLCASSLEGQGNYGYTFGSGTRLTVV.

This chain connects TRBV18 to TRBJ2-2, with 7 bases that match TRBD1. The CDR3 consists of 17 residues. Germline lookup yields CDR1 KGHSH and CDR2 LQKENI. The V segment lost 1 base and the J segment 0 bases; nucleotides outside the gene matches: 5. The CDR3 protein is CASSPQGTASNTGELFF. CDR3 DNA sequence: TGTGCCAGCTCACCACAAGGGACAGCTTCGAACACCGGGGAGCTGTTTTTT.